This T cell receptor beta chain was observed in a study of blood T cell repertoires in COVID-19. Study summary: Acute-phase and convalescent COVID-19 samples originated in the United States, Italy and Spain.

Germline-derived CDR1 and CDR2 are MDHEN and SYDVKM. The CDR3 contains 16 residues. V trimming: 5 bases; J trimming: 1 base; junction bases outside the gene matches: 8. Categorization into cohorts depended on clinical history that participants reported. Produced via immunoSEQ multiplex PCR; TCRdb's table is partial and in-frame only. The sample records approximately 300,000 clones, 90% being singletons. The chain is built from TRBV28 and TRBJ2-1, with 7 bases identical to TRBD2. Input material: PBMCs or T cells enriched from blood (not recorded which). This clonotype was sampled from a woman between 18 and 30 years old with acute COVID-19. The DNA of the CDR3 is TGTGCCAGCAGTGTAACGGGACTATCATCCTACAATGAGCAGTTCTTC. This codes for CASSVTGLSSYNEQFF.